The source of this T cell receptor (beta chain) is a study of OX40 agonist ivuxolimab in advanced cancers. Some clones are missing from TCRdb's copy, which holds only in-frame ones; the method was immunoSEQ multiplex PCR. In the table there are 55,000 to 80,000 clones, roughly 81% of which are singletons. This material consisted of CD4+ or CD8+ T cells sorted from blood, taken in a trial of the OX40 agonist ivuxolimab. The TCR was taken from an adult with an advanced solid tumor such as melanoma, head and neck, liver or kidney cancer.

The DNA of the CDR3 is TGTGCCAGCAGTGACCCTGGGCAGGGAAGTTCACCCCTCCACTTT. It encodes CASSDPGQGSSPLHF. The chain employs TRBV25-1 and TRBJ1-6; possible D gene TRBD1, 5 bases. From germline, CDR1 is MGHDK and CDR2 SYGVNS. With 3 bases removed from V and 9 bases from J, the gap between germline ends came to 15 bases. This CDR3 comprises 15 residues.